The 22 T cell receptor beta chains listed next were all sequenced from one sample in a study of cytomegalovirus exposure and HLA in healthy donors. Researchers ran the PCR with 60 Vbeta and 13 Jbeta primers. Sequenced by immunoSEQ multiplex PCR; TCRdb stores in-frame clones only, minus some. The table records more than 150,000 clones, around 73% of them present only once. Sequenced material: PBMCs. The source of these receptors is a male donor in good health and CMV-seronegative.

The gene calls are TRBV6-6 and TRBJ1-2; 7 nucleotides agree with TRBD1. Germline assignment: CDR1 MNHNY and CDR2 SVGAGI (reference sequence). V was pared by 6 bases and J by 5 bases, with 6 bases of the junction left unmatched. This CDR3 is 13 amino acids long. The CDR3 DNA follows: TGTGCCAGCAGACTGGGACAGACGTATGGCTACACCTTC. Protein product: CASRLGQTYGYTF.

The chain links TRBV4-1 to TRBJ2-2; 8 bases line up with TRBD1. The germline CDR1 and CDR2 sequences are MGHRA and YSYEKL. J lost 3 bases, V lost 4 bases, and 7 bases had no gene match. The CDR3 sequence is 16 residues long. The CDR3 protein is CASSLNQGAHTGELFF. The CDR3 DNA sequence: TGCGCCAGCAGCCTGAACCAGGGGGCGCACACCGGGGAGCTGTTTTTT.

The chain joins TRBV6-6 to TRBJ2-2; tentative D call: TRBD2 (6 bases). In germline, CDR1 is MNHNY, CDR2 SVGAGI (reference sequence). Trimming pared 8 bases from V and 0 bases from J, leaving 10 bases between. The CDR3 sequence is 14 residues long. CDR3 nucleotides: TGTGCCAGCGTCGGGGGATCGAACACCGGGGAGCTGTTTTTT. Translation gives CASVGGSNTGELFF.

The gene calls are TRBV18 and TRBJ2-5; TRBD2 aligns across 14 bases. The CDR3 spans 17 residues. Germline V CDR1 and CDR2: KGHSH, LQKENI. Trimming cost V 5 bases and J 7 bases; bases outside gene matches: 12. The CDR3 reads CASSGGTSGGSTGTQYF. CDR3 sequence (DNA): TGTGCCAGCTCAGGAGGGACTAGCGGGGGTTCTACGGGGACCCAGTACTTC.

V usage is TRBV5-1 and J usage is TRBJ2-1, with 10 positions matching TRBD1. Trimming at V came to 6 bases and at J to 8 bases, leaving 8 bases not matched to a gene. The CDR3 loop spans 14 amino acids. Germline V gene lookup returns CDR1 SGHRS and CDR2 YFSETQ. The CDR3 protein is CASIRDRGVDEQFF. As DNA, the CDR3 is TGCGCCAGCATCCGGGACAGGGGAGTCGATGAGCAGTTCTTC.

This rearrangement joins TRBV2 to TRBJ2-7; maybe TRBD1 (6 bases). The CDR3 is 14 residues long. Per germline, CDR1 SNHLY and CDR2 FYNNEI. The germline V and J ends were trimmed by 6 bases and 1 base, with 13 bases remaining between them. CDR3: CASSYRAPSYEQYF. The CDR3 coding sequence is TGTGCCAGCAGCTACAGGGCCCCTTCCTACGAGCAGTACTTC.

The V gene is TRBV10-1, the J gene TRBJ2-1; 15 nucleotides agree with TRBD2. J was trimmed by 10 bases and V by 7 bases; bases with no gene match: 11. The germline V gene has CDR1 WNHNN and CDR2 SYGVQD (reference sequence). The CDR3 is made up of 16 amino acids. CDR3 amino acids: CASNRTSGRAPLEQFF. CDR3 DNA sequence: TGCGCCAGCAATCGGACTAGCGGGAGGGCCCCTCTCGAGCAGTTCTTC.

V gene TRBV5-1 combines with J gene TRBJ2-2; D gene uncertain. The germline gives CDR1 SGHRS, CDR2 YFSETQ. V lost 6 bases, J lost 4 bases, and 7 bases lay in between. The CDR3 sequence is 12 residues long. Here the CDR3 reads CASNFRTGELFF. DNA for the CDR3: TGCGCCAGCAATTTCCGCACCGGGGAGCTGTTTTTT.

A few counts support this clone. This chain connects TRBV4-1 to TRBJ2-5, with 12 positions matching TRBD2. Trimming at V came to 0 bases and at J to 0 bases, leaving 5 bases not matched to a gene. Germline V CDR1 and CDR2: MGHRA, YSYEKL. CDR3 length: 18 amino acids. The CDR3 reads CASSQDYLAGGYQETQYF. The CDR3 nucleotides are TGCGCCAGCAGCCAAGATTATCTAGCGGGGGGGTACCAAGAGACCCAGTACTTC.

The chain employs TRBV6-5 and TRBJ2-2; D gene ambiguous. CDR3 length: 13 amino acids. Germline V CDR1 and CDR2: MNHEY, SVGAGI. Trimming cost V 7 bases and J 5 bases, with 11 bases left between them. The CDR3 DNA reads as TGTGCCAGCATGAGTTCGGTGACCGGGGAGCTGTTTTTT. This gives the protein CASMSSVTGELFF.

A few counts support this clone. The CDR3 DNA is TGTGCCAGCCAAGCCTCGTGGAATCAGCCCCAGCATTTT. Protein sequence: CASQASWNQPQHF. The chain is built from TRBV7-9 and TRBJ1-5; D is undetermined. The CDR3 sequence is 13 residues long. The germline gives CDR1 SEHNR, CDR2 FQNEAQ (reference sequence). V was trimmed by 8 bases and J by 4 bases, leaving 12 bases between them.

The J gene is TRBJ2-2, the V gene TRBV19; D might be TRBD2 (5 bases). The CDR3 loop spans 14 amino acids. Between the trimmed V and J ends, which lost 6 bases and 7 bases, there was a span of 15 bases. Germline V gene lookup returns CDR1 LNHDA and CDR2 SQIVND (reference sequence). The CDR3 protein is CASRSQARDGELFF. CDR3 nucleotides: TGTGCCAGTAGATCGCAGGCTCGGGACGGGGAGCTGTTTTTT.

The chain recombines TRBV19 with TRBJ1-1, with a tentative D call TRBD1 (6 bases). Germline CDR1 is LNHDA and CDR2 is SQIVND (reference sequence). The CDR3 contains 15 residues. With 6 bases removed from V and 1 base from J, the gap between germline ends came to 15 bases. DNA of the CDR3: TGTGCCAGTAGCGCATCAGGGGATCAGAACACTGAAGCTTTCTTT. Translated: CASSASGDQNTEAFF.

This clone was recorded only once. V usage is TRBV6-6 and J usage is TRBJ1-2; 8 nucleotides agree with TRBD1. This CDR3 contains 14 residues. CDR1 MNHNY and CDR2 SVGAGI come from the germline V gene (reference sequence). V dropped 4 bases and J dropped 6; count of bases not matched to a gene: 7. Here the CDR3 reads CASSFRGTGNGYTF. The CDR3 nucleotides are TGTGCCAGCAGTTTCAGGGGGACAGGCAATGGCTACACCTTC.

The rearrangement joins TRBV6-4 to TRBJ1-5; perhaps TRBD1 as D (6 bases). CDR1 is MRHNA and CDR2 is SNTAGT in the germline V gene. Between the trimmed V and J ends, which lost 7 bases and 2 bases, there was a span of 12 bases. This CDR3 comprises 14 residues. CDR3 residues: CASIVGGCNQPQHF. DNA of the CDR3: TGTGCCAGCATTGTAGGGGGTTGCAATCAGCCCCAGCATTTT.

This chain uses TRBV5-1 with TRBJ2-1, with D perhaps matching TRBD2 (7 bases). V was clipped by 4 bases and J by 7 bases, with 15 bases between them. Germline V gives CDR1 SGHRS, CDR2 YFSETQ. The CDR3 length is 14 residues. This chain's CDR3 is CASSQRGGGNEQFF. CDR3 nucleotide sequence: TGCGCCAGCAGCCAAAGGGGGGGCGGGAATGAGCAGTTCTTC. Drawing the rest from reference TRBV5-1 and TRBJ2-1, the complete variable domain is KAGVTQTPRYLIKTRGQQVTLSCSPISGHRSVSWYQQTPGQGLQFLFEYFSETQRNKGNFPGRFSGRQFSNSRSEMNVSTLELGDSALYLCASSQRGGGNEQFFGPGTRLTVL.

This clone occurred a few times. V and J are TRBV7-9 and TRBJ2-3, with 11 bases fitting TRBD2. Germline CDR1 reads SEHNR; CDR2 reads FQNEAQ (reference sequence). V dropped 11 bases and J dropped 4; count of bases not matched to a gene: 11. The length of the CDR3 is 15 residues. The CDR3 protein is CAGTGTSGGPDTQYF. The CDR3 region has the DNA TGTGCCGGCACCGGGACTAGCGGCGGTCCAGATACGCAGTATTTT.

This clone was seen more than once but under ten times. This sample includes further DNA sequences coding for the same CDR3. V usage is TRBV9 and J usage is TRBJ1-2; TRBD1 matches at 8 bases. There are 13 residues in the CDR3. With 0 bases clipped from V and 5 bases from J, the junction kept 0 bases outside the gene matches. Per the germline V gene, CDR1 is SGDLS and CDR2 is YYNGEE. CDR3 sequence: CASSVGTGYGYTF. In nucleotides, the CDR3 is TGTGCCAGCAGCGTAGGGACAGGGTATGGCTACACCTTC.

This chain joins TRBV19 and TRBJ1-5, with D uncertain. The CDR3 length is 14 residues. Deletions cut 3 bases from V and 3 bases from J, with 9 bases between. Germline CDR1 reads LNHDA; CDR2 reads SQIVND (reference sequence). The CDR3 nucleotides read TGTGCCAGTAGTATCGAAGACACCAATCAGCCCCAGCATTTT. Encoded protein: CASSIEDTNQPQHF.

The chain has TRBV18 and TRBJ2-5; maybe TRBD1 (5 bases). The V gene lost 5 bases and the J gene lost 2 bases, with 12 bases spanning the gap. CDR1 is KGHSH and CDR2 is LQKENI in the germline V gene. There are 14 residues in the CDR3. CDR3 bases: TGTGCCAGCTCATTACAAGACAGACAAGAGACCCAGTACTTC. Its protein product is CASSLQDRQETQYF.

The chain uses TRBV9 and TRBJ2-3; 12 positions agree with TRBD2. From germline, CDR1 is SGDLS and CDR2 YYNGEE. J was trimmed by 2 bases and V by 4 bases; bases with no gene match: 14. This CDR3 has 19 residues. The CDR3 sequence: CASSSPPGLAGGTTDTQYF. In DNA, the CDR3 is TGTGCCAGCAGCTCCCCCCCCGGGCTAGCGGGAGGGACCACAGATACGCAGTATTTT.

The chain uses TRBV4-1 and TRBJ1-1, with 7 positions matching TRBD1. Germline loops: CDR1 MGHRA, CDR2 YSYEKL. The V segment lost 4 bases and the J segment 3 bases; nucleotides outside the gene matches: 2. The CDR3 has 13 residues. This CDR3 reads CASSLTGDTEAFF. The DNA of the CDR3 is TGCGCCAGCAGCCTTACAGGGGACACTGAAGCTTTCTTT.